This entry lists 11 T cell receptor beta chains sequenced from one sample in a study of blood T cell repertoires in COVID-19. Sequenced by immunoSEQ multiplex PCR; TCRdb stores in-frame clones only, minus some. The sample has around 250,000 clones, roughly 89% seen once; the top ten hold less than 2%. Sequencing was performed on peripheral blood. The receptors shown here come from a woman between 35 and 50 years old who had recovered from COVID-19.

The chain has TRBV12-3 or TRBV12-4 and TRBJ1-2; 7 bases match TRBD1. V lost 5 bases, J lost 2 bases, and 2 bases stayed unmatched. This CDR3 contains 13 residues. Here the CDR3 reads CASSRDRNYGYTF. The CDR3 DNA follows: TGTGCCAGCAGTAGGGACAGAAACTATGGCTACACCTTC.

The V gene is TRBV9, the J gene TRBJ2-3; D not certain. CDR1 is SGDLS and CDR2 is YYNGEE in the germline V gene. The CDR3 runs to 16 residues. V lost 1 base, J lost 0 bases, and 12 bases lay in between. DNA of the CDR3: TGTGCCAGCAGCGTATTAGGTACTACTAGCACAGATACGCAGTATTTT. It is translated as CASSVLGTTSTDTQYF.

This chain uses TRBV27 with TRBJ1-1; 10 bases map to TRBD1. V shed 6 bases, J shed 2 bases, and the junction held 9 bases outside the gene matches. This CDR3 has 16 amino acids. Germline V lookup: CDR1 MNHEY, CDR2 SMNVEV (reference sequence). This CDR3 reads CASSSGQGVLNTEAFF. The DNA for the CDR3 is TGTGCCAGCAGCTCCGGACAGGGGGTTCTTAACACTGAAGCTTTCTTT.

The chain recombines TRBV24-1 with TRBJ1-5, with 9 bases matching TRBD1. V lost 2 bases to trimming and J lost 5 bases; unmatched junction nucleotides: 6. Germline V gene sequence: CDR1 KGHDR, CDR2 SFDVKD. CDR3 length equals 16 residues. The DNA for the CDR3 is TGTGCCACCAGTGATTCGAGACAGGGGGAGGATCAGCCCCAGCATTTT. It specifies CATSDSRQGEDQPQHF.

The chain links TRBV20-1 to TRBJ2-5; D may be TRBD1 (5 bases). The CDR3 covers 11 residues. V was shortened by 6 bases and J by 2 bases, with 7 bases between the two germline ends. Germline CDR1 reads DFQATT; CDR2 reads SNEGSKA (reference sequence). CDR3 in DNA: TGCAGTGCACACAGGCAAGAGACCCAGTACTTC. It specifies CSAHRQETQYF.

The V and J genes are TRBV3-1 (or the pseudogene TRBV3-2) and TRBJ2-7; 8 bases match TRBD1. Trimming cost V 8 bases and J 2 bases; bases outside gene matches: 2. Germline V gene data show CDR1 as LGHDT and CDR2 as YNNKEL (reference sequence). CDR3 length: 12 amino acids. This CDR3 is CASRTGTYEQYF. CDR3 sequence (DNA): TGTGCCAGCCGGACAGGGACCTACGAGCAGTACTTC.

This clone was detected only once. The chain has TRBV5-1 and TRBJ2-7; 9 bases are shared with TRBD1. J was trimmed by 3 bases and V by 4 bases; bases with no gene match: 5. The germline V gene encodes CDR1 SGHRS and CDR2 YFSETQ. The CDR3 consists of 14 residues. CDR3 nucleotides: TGCGCCAGCAGCCTCCGGGACAGGGACTACGAGCAGTACTTC. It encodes CASSLRDRDYEQYF.

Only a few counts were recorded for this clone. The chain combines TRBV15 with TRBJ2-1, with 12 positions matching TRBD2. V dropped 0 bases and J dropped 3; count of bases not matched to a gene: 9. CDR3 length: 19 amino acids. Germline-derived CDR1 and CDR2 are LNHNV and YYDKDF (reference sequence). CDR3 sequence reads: CATSRDIALLAGGYNEQFF. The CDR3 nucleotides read TGTGCCACCAGCAGAGATATTGCCCTACTAGCGGGGGGCTACAATGAGCAGTTCTTC.

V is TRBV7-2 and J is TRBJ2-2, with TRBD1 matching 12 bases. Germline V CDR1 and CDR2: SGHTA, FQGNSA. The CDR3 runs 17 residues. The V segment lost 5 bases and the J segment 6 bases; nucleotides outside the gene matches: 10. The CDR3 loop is CASSRGGTGGFAGELFF. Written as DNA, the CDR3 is TGTGCCAGCAGCCGCGGCGGGACAGGGGGCTTCGCCGGGGAGCTGTTTTTT.

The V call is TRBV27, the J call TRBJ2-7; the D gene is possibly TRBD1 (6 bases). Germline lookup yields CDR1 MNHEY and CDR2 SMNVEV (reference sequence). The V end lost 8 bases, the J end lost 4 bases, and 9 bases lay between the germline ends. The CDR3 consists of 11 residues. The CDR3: CASQDRYEQYF. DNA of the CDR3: TGTGCCAGCCAGGACAGATACGAGCAGTACTTC.

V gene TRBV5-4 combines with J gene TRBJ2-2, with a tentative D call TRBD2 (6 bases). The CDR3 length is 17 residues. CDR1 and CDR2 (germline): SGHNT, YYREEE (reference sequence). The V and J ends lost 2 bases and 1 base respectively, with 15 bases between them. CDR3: CASSFGARGGNTGELFF. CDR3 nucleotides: TGTGCCAGCAGCTTTGGGGCGAGGGGAGGGAACACCGGGGAGCTGTTTTTT.